The 18 T cell receptor beta chains below were found in one sample sequenced in a study of cytotoxic CD8 clonotypes in ibrutinib-treated CLL. Repertoires were generated with immunoSEQ multiplex PCR, while TCRdb's copy carries only in-frame clones and drops some. The table has 150,000 to 200,000 clones, 72% seen once. Source: PBMCs, taken after 24 months of ibrutinib treatment. Receptor source: a human donor with chronic lymphocytic leukemia.

CDR3 bases: TGTGCCAGCAGCTTGATAGGCTTTAGCGGCACCGGGGAGCTGTTTTTT. This translates into CASSLIGFSGTGELFF. V usage is TRBV5-6 and J usage is TRBJ2-2, with D maybe TRBD2 (6 bases). V was pared by 1 base and J by 4 bases, with 14 bases between. Germline CDR1 is SGHDT and CDR2 is YYEEEE. This CDR3 comprises 16 residues.

This clone occurred a few times. The rearrangement joins TRBV9 to TRBJ2-1, with 12 bases matching TRBD2. The J segment lost 7 bases and the V segment lost 1 base, leaving 0 bases of the junction unmatched. This CDR3 is built from 14 residues. The germline CDR1 and CDR2 sequences are SGDLS and YYNGEE. As DNA, the CDR3 is TGTGCCAGCAGCGTAACTAGCGGGAGGAATGAGCAGTTCTTC. Its translation: CASSVTSGRNEQFF.

The V call is TRBV18, the J call TRBJ2-3; 11 positions match TRBD1. Per germline, CDR1 KGHSH and CDR2 LQKENI. The CDR3 runs 16 residues. V gave up 3 bases and J gave up 3 bases; unmatched junction bases: 5. In DNA form, the CDR3 reads TGTGCCAGCTCACCGGCGGACAGGGGGCGAACAGATACGCAGTATTTT. It codes for CASSPADRGRTDTQYF.

The chain joins TRBV30 to TRBJ1-1; D is unclear. The CDR3 spans 13 residues. Looked up from germline, CDR1 is GTSNPN and CDR2 is SVGIG (reference sequence). V dropped 3 bases and J dropped 2 bases, with 10 bases sitting between them. The CDR3 protein is CAWRRGANTEAFF. CDR3 nucleotide sequence: TGTGCCTGGAGAAGAGGAGCAAACACTGAAGCTTTCTTT.

This chain uses TRBV12-5 with TRBJ2-5; 8 bases fit TRBD1. The length of the CDR3 is 16 residues. The V gene end was trimmed by 0 bases and the J gene end by 1 base; junction bases not matched to a gene: 4. The germline CDR1 and CDR2 sequences are LGHNT and FRNRAP. The CDR3, as DNA: TGTGCTAGTGGTTTGGTACTAGGACAGGGCCAAGAGACCCAGTACTTC. This sequence encodes CASGLVLGQGQETQYF.

The CDR3 here is CASSQDPSGSGTDTQYF. As DNA, the CDR3 is TGCGCCAGCAGCCAAGATCCTAGCGGGAGTGGGACAGATACGCAGTATTTT. V and J are TRBV4-3 and TRBJ2-3, with 10 bases fitting TRBD2. Germline-derived CDR1 and CDR2 are LGHNA and YSLEER. V trimming: 0 bases; J trimming: 3 bases; junction bases outside the gene matches: 6. This CDR3 region has 17 residues.

This clone was counted once. A junction boundary mismatches the germline segment, possibly from a read error. This rearrangement joins TRBV5-3 to TRBJ2-3; D gene ambiguous. TRBV5-3 is designated an ORF whose function remains uncertain. The CDR3 totals 11 residues. CDR3 amino acids: CASSLKDTQYF. CDR3 bases: TGTGCCAGCAGCTTGAAAGATACGCAGTATTTT.

The DNA for the CDR3 is TGCGCCAGCAGCTTGTTTAGGCCGGGTCAAAATGGCTACACCTTC. It yields the protein CASSLFRPGQNGYTF. The gene calls are TRBV5-1 and TRBJ1-2, with D hard to call. The CDR3 sequence is 15 residues long. Germline CDR1 reads SGHRS; CDR2 reads YFSETQ. V was clipped by 1 base and J by 6 bases, with 16 bases between them.

The rearrangement links TRBV2 to TRBJ1-2; TRBD1 matches 9 bases. The CDR3 spans 14 residues. Germline CDR1 is SNHLY and CDR2 is FYNNEI. V shed 6 bases, J shed 0 bases, and the junction held 2 bases outside the gene matches. As DNA, the CDR3 is TGTGCCAGCAGCTGGGACAGGGCTAACTATGGCTACACCTTC. As protein: CASSWDRANYGYTF. Using reference TRBV2 and TRBJ1-2 for the parts outside the CDR3, the full variable domain is EPEVTQTPSHQVTQMGQEVILRCVPISNHLYFYWYRQILGQKVEFLVSFYNNEISEKSEIFDDQFSVERPDGSNFTLKIRSTKLEDSAMYFCASSWDRANYGYTFGSGTRLTVV.

The gene calls are TRBV5-8 and TRBJ1-4, with D possibly matching TRBD1 (5 bases). Germline CDR1 is SGHTS and CDR2 is YDEGEE. V lost 2 bases to trimming and J lost 8 bases, with 10 bases between them. The CDR3 is 13 residues long. This chain's CDR3 is CASSFRADEKLFF. As DNA, the CDR3 is TGTGCCAGCAGCTTCAGGGCGGACGAAAAACTGTTTTTT.

CDR3 sequence: CASSLARARGNEQFF. The CDR3 bases are TGTGCCAGCAGCTTGGCCCGGGCTAGAGGGAATGAGCAGTTCTTC. This chain connects TRBV5-4 to TRBJ2-1; TRBD2 might be the D (5 bases). The CDR3 is 15 residues long. V lost 0 bases, J lost 7 bases, and 14 bases lay in between. Looked up from germline, CDR1 is SGHNT and CDR2 is YYREEE (reference sequence).

The genes are TRBV27 and TRBJ2-1; D may be TRBD2 (6 bases). Germline-derived CDR1 and CDR2 are MNHEY and SMNVEV (reference sequence). The ends were cut back, 1 base at V and 4 bases at J, with 17 bases in the middle. The length of the CDR3 is 17 residues. As DNA, the CDR3 is TGTGCCAGCAGTTTATGGTCAGCGGGCCGCACTTACAATGAGCAGTTCTTC. Translated, it gives CASSLWSAGRTYNEQFF.

The chain has TRBV30 and TRBJ1-1; a weak D match, TRBD1 (5 bases). CDR1 and CDR2 (germline): GTSNPN, SVGIG (reference sequence). V lost 4 bases, J lost 5 bases, and 14 bases lay in between. The CDR3 is 13 residues long. This chain's CDR3 is CAWIYQGSTEAFF. Here the CDR3 DNA reads TGTGCCTGGATTTATCAGGGATCGACTGAAGCTTTCTTT.

V and J are TRBV5-4 and TRBJ2-3; D call uncertain. CDR3 length: 16 residues. V shed 0 bases and J shed 0 bases, with 11 bases lying between them. Germline CDR1 and CDR2: SGHNT and YYREEE (reference sequence). The CDR3 nucleotides read TGTGCCAGCAGCTTGGGGCGAACGCTGAGCACAGATACGCAGTATTTT. It specifies CASSLGRTLSTDTQYF.

The chain is built from TRBV21-1 and TRBJ2-3; the table's D call TRBD2 went unverified against the DNA. TRBV21-1 is a pseudogene segment. CDR3 length: 18 amino acids. CDR3 sequence (DNA): TGTGCCAGCAGCACTTGGGATCTACGCGGCGGGAGCACAGATACGCAGTATTTT. It translates to CASSTWDLRGGSTDTQYF.

Only a few counts were recorded for this clone. The chain joins TRBV5-6 to TRBJ1-2; 7 nucleotides match TRBD1. This CDR3 is built from 14 residues. Germline loops: CDR1 SGHDT, CDR2 YYEEEE. With 1 base clipped from V and 6 bases from J, the junction kept 6 bases outside the gene matches. The CDR3 sequence is CASSLNRGRDGYTF. As DNA, the CDR3 is TGTGCCAGCAGCTTGAATAGGGGGCGTGATGGCTACACCTTC.

The rearrangement links TRBV15 to TRBJ2-1; D gene unclear. Germline V gene sequence: CDR1 LNHNV, CDR2 YYDKDF (reference sequence). CDR3 size: 16 residues. V gave up 5 bases and J gave up 7 bases, with 21 bases separating them. This chain's CDR3 is CATSAPGVPRWNEQFF. CDR3 DNA sequence: TGTGCCACCAGCGCACCAGGAGTGCCCCGTTGGAATGAGCAGTTCTTC.

The chain has TRBV5-1 and TRBJ2-3; the match to TRBD2 covers 8 bases. The germline V gene has CDR1 SGHRS and CDR2 YFSETQ. V shed 6 bases, J shed 0 bases, and the junction held 6 bases outside the gene matches. The CDR3 covers 15 residues. In nucleotides, the CDR3 is TGCGCCAGCACCCCCCGGACTAGCAGCACAGATACGCAGTATTTT. Translated, it gives CASTPRTSSTDTQYF.